The TCR beta chain under discussion was sequenced for a study of technical replicates of blood from a handful of donors. Sequencing was performed with immunoSEQ multiplex PCR; in TCRdb, only in-frame clones are kept and a portion is missing. The sample lists 40,000 to 60,000 clones; approximately 90% were seen once. This CDR3 region has 17 residues. From germline, CDR1 is SEHNR and CDR2 FQNEAQ (reference sequence). V gave up 5 bases and J gave up 1 base; unmatched junction bases: 9. This receptor was obtained from a human donor in good health. Some clones in this sample may be carry-over from other donors' samples. What was sequenced was PBMCs. The chain couples TRBV7-9 to TRBJ2-5, with 11 bases that match TRBD1. The CDR3: CASSPGQGGAFQETQYF. Written as DNA, the CDR3 is TGTGCCAGCAGCCCGGGACAGGGGGGCGCCTTCCAAGAGACCCAGTACTTC. Complete variable domain (other parts from reference TRBV7-9 and TRBJ2-5): DTGVSQNPRHKITKRGQNVTFRCDPISEHNRLYWYRQTLGQGPEFLTYFQNEAQLEKSRLLSDRFSAERPKGSFSTLEIQRTEQGDSAMYLCASSPGQGGAFQETQYFGPGTRLLVL.